Shown below are 11 T cell receptor beta chains from a single sample sequenced in a study of beta chain features in type 1 diabetes. Investigators reverse transcribed all isolated RNA, so they sequenced expressed TCRB transcripts. Method: immunoSEQ multiplex PCR; TCRdb's copy keeps in-frame clones and lacks some. The sample records about 130,000 clones, 9.2% being singletons. The sequencing sample was made of central memory CD4+ T cells from blood. The receptors were gathered from a man younger than 35 in good health.

This chain links TRBV7-2 with TRBJ2-4; D is possibly TRBD1 (5 bases). Trimming took off 2 bases at V and 8 bases at J, with 10 bases between the two ends. The CDR3 is 13 residues long. Germline CDR1 is SGHTA and CDR2 is FQGNSA. The CDR3, as DNA: TGTGCCAGCAGCTTACAGGGAAAGTACATTCAGTACTTC. It is translated as CASSLQGKYIQYF.

This clone was detected only a few times. The gene calls are TRBV6-6 and TRBJ2-5, with D maybe TRBD1 (6 bases). This CDR3 has 14 amino acids. V shed 7 bases and J shed 3 bases, with 15 bases lying between them. Looked up from germline, CDR1 is MNHNY and CDR2 is SVGAGI (reference sequence). This chain's CDR3 is CASKNRAREETQYF. CDR3 in DNA: TGTGCCAGCAAAAACAGGGCGAGGGAAGAGACCCAGTACTTC.

This clone was found a few times. This chain uses TRBV6-5 with TRBJ2-3, with 9 nucleotides matching TRBD2. The CDR3 loop spans 15 amino acids. Germline V gene sequence: CDR1 MNHEY, CDR2 SVGAGI. V dropped 6 bases and J dropped 3; count of bases not matched to a gene: 7. This CDR3 is CASSPSGEWTDTQYF. In DNA, the CDR3 is TGTGCCAGCAGCCCTAGCGGGGAATGGACAGATACGCAGTATTTT.

The sample holds a few counts of this clone. The V gene is TRBV6-5, the J gene TRBJ2-7; possibly TRBD1 for D (6 bases). The V gene lost 6 bases and the J gene lost 0 bases, with 9 bases spanning the gap. The CDR3 length is 13 residues. Per the germline V gene, CDR1 is MNHEY and CDR2 is SVGAGI. The CDR3 loop is CASRRQDSYEQYF. CDR3 DNA: TGTGCCAGCAGACGACAGGACTCCTACGAGCAGTACTTC.

This clone occurred many times. The V and J genes are TRBV7-3 and TRBJ2-1, with TRBD1 matching over 7 bases. The CDR3 is 14 amino acids. Germline V gene sequence: CDR1 SGHTA, CDR2 FQGTGA. After removal of 5 bases from V and 5 bases from J, the junction contained 6 bases not matched to a gene. The CDR3 loop is CASSPYRGNNEQFF. CDR3 DNA: TGTGCCAGCAGCCCCTACAGGGGAAACAATGAGCAGTTCTTC.

A few counts support this clone. The chain carries TRBV4-2 and TRBJ2-4; 8 bases are shared with TRBD1. Germline V CDR1 and CDR2: LGHNA, YNFKEQ. The CDR3 spans 18 residues. Unmatched junction bases numbered 8, after V lost 1 base and J lost 0 bases. CDR3 residues: CASSQGPDRELAKNIQYF. In DNA form, the CDR3 reads TGTGCCAGCAGCCAAGGACCGGACAGGGAACTAGCCAAAAACATTCAGTACTTC.

The V gene is TRBV6-5, the J gene TRBJ1-2, with D maybe TRBD1 (5 bases). The germline V gene has CDR1 MNHEY and CDR2 SVGAGI. This CDR3 contains 15 residues. Trimming pared 7 bases from V and 1 base from J, leaving 16 bases between. The CDR3 loop reads CASTQGVGGNYGYTF. DNA for the CDR3: TGTGCCAGCACCCAGGGAGTCGGGGGTAACTATGGCTACACCTTC.

This clone has only a few counts. The J gene is TRBJ2-5, the V gene TRBV5-1; TRBD1 aligns across 7 bases. In germline, CDR1 is SGHRS, CDR2 YFSETQ. The J segment lost 5 bases and the V segment lost 4 bases, leaving 8 bases of the junction unmatched. The length of the CDR3 is 14 residues. The CDR3 sequence is CASSLTGDGETQYF. The DNA of the CDR3 is TGCGCCAGCAGCCTTACAGGGGACGGGGAGACCCAGTACTTC.

The V and J genes are TRBV5-1 and TRBJ2-7; TRBD1 aligns across 8 bases. Germline V gives CDR1 SGHRS, CDR2 YFSETQ. Trimming removed 3 bases from V and 6 bases from J; junction bases left unmatched: 11. The CDR3 is 15 amino acids. The DNA for the CDR3 is TGCGCCAGCAGCTCGCAAGGGACAGGCGCGGGCGAGCAGTACTTC. Amino acids: CASSSQGTGAGEQYF.

This clone was seen a few times. V and J are TRBV6-6 and TRBJ1-1; 10 nucleotides line up with TRBD1. CDR1 is MNHNY, CDR2 SVGAGI, per germline (reference sequence). The CDR3 totals 15 residues. The J segment lost 2 bases and the V segment lost 7 bases, leaving 7 bases of the junction unmatched. CDR3 protein: CASMRGTGVNTEAFF. CDR3 coding DNA: TGTGCCAGCATGAGGGGGACAGGGGTAAACACTGAAGCTTTCTTT.

Ten or more counts support this clone. This rearrangement joins TRBV4-3 to TRBJ1-2, with unresolved D. CDR1 and CDR2 (germline): LGHNA, YSLEER. CDR3 length: 13 residues. The germline V and J ends were trimmed by 2 bases and 2 bases, with 6 bases remaining between them. CDR3 bases: TGCGCCAGCAGCCAAAGCTGGAACTATGGCTACACCTTC. The encoded protein is CASSQSWNYGYTF.